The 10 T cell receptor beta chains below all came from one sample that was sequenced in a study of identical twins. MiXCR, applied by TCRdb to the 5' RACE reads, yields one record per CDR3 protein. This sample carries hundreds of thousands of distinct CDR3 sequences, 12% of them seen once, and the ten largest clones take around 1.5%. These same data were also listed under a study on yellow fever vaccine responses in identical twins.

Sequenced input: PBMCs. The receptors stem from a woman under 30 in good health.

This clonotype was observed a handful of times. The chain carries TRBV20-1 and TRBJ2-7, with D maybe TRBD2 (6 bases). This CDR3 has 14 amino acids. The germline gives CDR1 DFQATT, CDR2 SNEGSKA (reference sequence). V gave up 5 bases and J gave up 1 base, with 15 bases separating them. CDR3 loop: CSAAISGVSYEQYF. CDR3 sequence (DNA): TGCAGTGCTGCCATATCGGGAGTATCCTACGAGCAGTACTTC.

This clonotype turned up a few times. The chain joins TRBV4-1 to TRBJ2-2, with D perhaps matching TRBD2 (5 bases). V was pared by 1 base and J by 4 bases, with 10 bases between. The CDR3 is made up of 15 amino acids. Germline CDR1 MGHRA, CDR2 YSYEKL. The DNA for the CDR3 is TGCGCCAGCAGCCAAGTTCAGCGGACCACCGGGGAGCTGTTTTTT. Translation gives CASSQVQRTTGELFF.

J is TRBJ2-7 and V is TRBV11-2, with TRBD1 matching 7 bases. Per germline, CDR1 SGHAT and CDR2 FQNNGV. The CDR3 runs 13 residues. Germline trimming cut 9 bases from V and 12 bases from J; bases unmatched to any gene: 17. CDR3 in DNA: TGTGCCAGTAAACCTAAGACAGGGTCGGGTCTGTACGTC. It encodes CASKPKTGSGLYV.

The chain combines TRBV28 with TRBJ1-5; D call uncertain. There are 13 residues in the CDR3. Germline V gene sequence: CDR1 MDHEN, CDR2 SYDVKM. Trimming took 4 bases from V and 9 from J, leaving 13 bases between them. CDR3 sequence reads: CASSSDRAMPQHF. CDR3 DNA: TGTGCCAGCAGTTCAGACCGGGCCATGCCCCAGCATTTT.

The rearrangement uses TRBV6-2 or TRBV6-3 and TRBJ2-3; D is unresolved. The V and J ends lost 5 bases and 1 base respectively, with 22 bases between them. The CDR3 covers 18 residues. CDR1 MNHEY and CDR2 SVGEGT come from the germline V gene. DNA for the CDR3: TGTGCCAGCAGTACCGCTGGTAGACTCGACCCGCGCACAGATACGCAGTATTTT. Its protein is CASSTAGRLDPRTDTQYF.

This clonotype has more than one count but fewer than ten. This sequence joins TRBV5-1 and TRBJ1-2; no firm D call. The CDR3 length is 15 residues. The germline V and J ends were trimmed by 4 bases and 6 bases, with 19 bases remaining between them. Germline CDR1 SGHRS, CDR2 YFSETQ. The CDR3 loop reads CASSGDTNVYHGYTF. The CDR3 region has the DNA TGCGCCAGCAGCGGGGATACCAATGTCTATCATGGCTACACCTTC.

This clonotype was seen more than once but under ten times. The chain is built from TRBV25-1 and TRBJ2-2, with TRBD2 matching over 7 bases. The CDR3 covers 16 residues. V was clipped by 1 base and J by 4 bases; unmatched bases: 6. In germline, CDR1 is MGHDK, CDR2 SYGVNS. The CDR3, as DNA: TGTGCCAGCAGTGAATCCTCGGGGGGAATCACCGGGGAGCTGTTTTTT. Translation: CASSESSGGITGELFF.

In DNA form, the CDR3 reads TGTGCCAGCTCCCGGACAGGGGGAGATAGCAATGAGCAGTTCTTC. It yields the protein CASSRTGGDSNEQFF. The chain has TRBV18 and TRBJ2-1; 10 bases agree with TRBD1. The CDR3 length is 15 residues. Germline trimming cut 6 bases from V and 6 bases from J; bases unmatched to any gene: 8. Germline V CDR1 and CDR2: KGHSH, LQKENI. The complete variable domain, with remaining parts taken from reference TRBV18 and TRBJ2-1, reads NAGVMQNPRHLVRRRGQEARLRCSPMKGHSHVYWYRQLPEEGLKFMVYLQKENIIDESGMPKERFSAEFPKEGPSILRIQQVVRGDSAAYFCASSRTGGDSNEQFFGPGTRLTVL.

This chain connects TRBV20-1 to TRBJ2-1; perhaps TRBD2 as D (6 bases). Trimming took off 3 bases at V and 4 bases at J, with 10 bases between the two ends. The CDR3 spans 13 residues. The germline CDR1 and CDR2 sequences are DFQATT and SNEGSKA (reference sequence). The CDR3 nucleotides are TGCAGTGCTAGCCTCGGGGGTTACAATGAGCAGTTCTTC. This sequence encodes CSASLGGYNEQFF.

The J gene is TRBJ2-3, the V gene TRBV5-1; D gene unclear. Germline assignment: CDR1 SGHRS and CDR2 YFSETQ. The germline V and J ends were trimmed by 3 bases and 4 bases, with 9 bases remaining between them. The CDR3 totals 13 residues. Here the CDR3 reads CASSSTHPDTQYF. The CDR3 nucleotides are TGCGCCAGCAGCTCAACCCACCCAGATACGCAGTATTTT.